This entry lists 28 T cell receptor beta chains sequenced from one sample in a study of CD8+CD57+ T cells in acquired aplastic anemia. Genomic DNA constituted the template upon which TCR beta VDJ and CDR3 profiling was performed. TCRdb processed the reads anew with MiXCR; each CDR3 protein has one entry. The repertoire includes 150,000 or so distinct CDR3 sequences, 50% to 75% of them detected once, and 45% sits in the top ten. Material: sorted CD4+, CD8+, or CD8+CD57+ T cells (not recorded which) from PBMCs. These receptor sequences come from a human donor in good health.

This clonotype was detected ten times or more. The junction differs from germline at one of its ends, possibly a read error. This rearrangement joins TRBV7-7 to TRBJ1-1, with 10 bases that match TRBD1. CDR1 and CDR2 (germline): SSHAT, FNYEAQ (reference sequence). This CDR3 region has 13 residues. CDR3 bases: TGTGCTAGCAGCTCCGGGACAGGGGCTGAAGCTTTCTTT. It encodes CASSSGTGAEAFF.

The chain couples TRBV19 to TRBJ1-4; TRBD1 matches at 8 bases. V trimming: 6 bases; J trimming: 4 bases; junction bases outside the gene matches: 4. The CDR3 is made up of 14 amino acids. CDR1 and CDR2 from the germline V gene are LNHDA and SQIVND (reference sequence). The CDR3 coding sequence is TGTGCCAGTAGCCCGGGACAGGTTAATGAAAAACTGTTTTTT. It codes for CASSPGQVNEKLFF.

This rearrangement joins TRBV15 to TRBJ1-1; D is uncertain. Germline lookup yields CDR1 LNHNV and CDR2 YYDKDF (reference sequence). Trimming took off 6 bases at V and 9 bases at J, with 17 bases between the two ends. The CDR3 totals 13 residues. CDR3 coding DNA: TGTGCCACCAGAACACTGGGAGCCAATAAAGCTTTCTTT. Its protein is CATRTLGANKAFF.

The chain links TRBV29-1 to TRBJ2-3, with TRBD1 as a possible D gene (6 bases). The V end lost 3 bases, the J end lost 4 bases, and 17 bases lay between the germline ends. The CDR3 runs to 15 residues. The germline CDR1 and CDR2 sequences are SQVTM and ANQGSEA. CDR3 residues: CSVDGDTPAPDTQYF. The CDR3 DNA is TGCAGCGTTGATGGGGACACTCCAGCCCCAGATACGCAGTATTTT.

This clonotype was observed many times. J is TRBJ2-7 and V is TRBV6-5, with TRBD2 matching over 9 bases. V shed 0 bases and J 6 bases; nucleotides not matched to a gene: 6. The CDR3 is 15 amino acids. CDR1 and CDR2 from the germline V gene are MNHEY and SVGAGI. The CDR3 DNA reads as TGTGCCAGCAGTTACTCCCCCGGGACTAGCAGCGAGCAGTACTTC. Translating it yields CASSYSPGTSSEQYF.

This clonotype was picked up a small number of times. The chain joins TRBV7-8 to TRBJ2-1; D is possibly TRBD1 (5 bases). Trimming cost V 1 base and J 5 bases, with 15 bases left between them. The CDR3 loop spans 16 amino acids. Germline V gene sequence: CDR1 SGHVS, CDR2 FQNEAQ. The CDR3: CASSLVTGIRDNEQFF. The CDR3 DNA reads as TGTGCCAGCAGCTTAGTCACAGGTATTAGGGACAATGAGCAGTTCTTC.

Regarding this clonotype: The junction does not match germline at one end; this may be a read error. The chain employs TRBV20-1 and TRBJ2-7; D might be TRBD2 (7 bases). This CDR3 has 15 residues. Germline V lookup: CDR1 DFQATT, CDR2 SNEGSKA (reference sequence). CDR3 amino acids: CGARDLMGGGYEQYF. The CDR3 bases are TGCGGTGCTAGAGATCTAATGGGAGGGGGCTACGAGCAGTACTTC.

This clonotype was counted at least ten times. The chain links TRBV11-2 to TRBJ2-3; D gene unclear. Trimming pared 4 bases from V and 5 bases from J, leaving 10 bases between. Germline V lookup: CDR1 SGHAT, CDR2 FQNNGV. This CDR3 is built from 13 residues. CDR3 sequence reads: CASSSDEEDTQYF. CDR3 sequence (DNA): TGTGCCAGCAGCTCCGATGAGGAAGATACGCAGTATTTT.

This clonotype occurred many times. CDR3 DNA sequence: TGCGCCAGCAGCCAAGAGGACAGGGTGGGATCCTACGAGCAGTACTTC. Residues: CASSQEDRVGSYEQYF. J is TRBJ2-7 and V is TRBV4-1; 8 positions match TRBD1. Germline values: CDR1 MGHRA, CDR2 YSYEKL. With 0 bases clipped from V and 1 base from J, the junction kept 5 bases outside the gene matches. The CDR3 is made up of 16 amino acids.

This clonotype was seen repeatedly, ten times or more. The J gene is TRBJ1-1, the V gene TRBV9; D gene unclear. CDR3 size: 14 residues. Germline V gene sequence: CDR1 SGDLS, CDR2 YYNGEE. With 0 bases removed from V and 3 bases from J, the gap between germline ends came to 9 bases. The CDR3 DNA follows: TGTGCCAGCAGCGTAGGCTTATTGGACACTGAAGCTTTCTTT. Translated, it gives CASSVGLLDTEAFF.

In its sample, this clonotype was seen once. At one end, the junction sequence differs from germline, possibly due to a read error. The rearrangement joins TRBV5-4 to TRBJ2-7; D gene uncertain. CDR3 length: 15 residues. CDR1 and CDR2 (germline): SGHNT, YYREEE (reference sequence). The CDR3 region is CASSLKAAVTYKQYF. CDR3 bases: TGTGCCAGCAGCCTAAAGGCTGCGGTTACCTACAAGCAGTACTTC.

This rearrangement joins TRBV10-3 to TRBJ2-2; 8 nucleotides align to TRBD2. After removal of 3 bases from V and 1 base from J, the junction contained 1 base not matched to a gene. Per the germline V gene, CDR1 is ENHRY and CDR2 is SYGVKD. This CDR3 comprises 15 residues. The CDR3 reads CAISDGRGNTGELFF. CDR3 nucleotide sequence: TGTGCCATCAGTGACGGGAGGGGGAACACCGGGGAGCTGTTTTTT.

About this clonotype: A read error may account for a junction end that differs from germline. The CDR3 region has the DNA TGCAGTGCTAGGGATCCAATAGCGGGAGGGCCTGAACACACTAGCACAGGTACGCAGTATTTC. As protein: CSARDPIAGGPEHTSTGTQYF. V gene TRBV20-1 combines with J gene TRBJ2-3, with TRBD2 identical over 11 bases. From germline, CDR1 is DFQATT and CDR2 SNEGSKA (reference sequence). This CDR3 region has 21 residues.

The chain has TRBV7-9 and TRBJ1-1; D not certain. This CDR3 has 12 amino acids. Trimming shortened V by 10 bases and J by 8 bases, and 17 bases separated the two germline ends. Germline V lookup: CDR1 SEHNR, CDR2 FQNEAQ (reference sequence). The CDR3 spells CATIGRAREAFF. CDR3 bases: TGTGCCACCATAGGACGGGCCAGGGAAGCTTTCTTT.

CDR3 in amino acids: CASSKYRAVYEQYF. The CDR3 DNA reads TGTGCCAGTAGTAAGTACAGGGCAGTCTACGAGCAGTACTTC. The chain recombines TRBV19 with TRBJ2-7; TRBD1 is a possible D gene (6 bases). The CDR3 length is 14 residues. CDR1 is LNHDA, CDR2 SQIVND, per germline (reference sequence). V was pared by 4 bases and J by 3 bases, with 13 bases between. The full variable domain, its missing parts supplied by reference TRBV19 and TRBJ2-7, is DGGITQSPKYLFRKEGQNVTLSCEQNLNHDAMYWYRQDPGQGLRLIYYSQIVNDFQKGDIAEGYSVSREKKESFPLTVTSAQKNPTAFYLCASSKYRAVYEQYFGPGTRLTVT.

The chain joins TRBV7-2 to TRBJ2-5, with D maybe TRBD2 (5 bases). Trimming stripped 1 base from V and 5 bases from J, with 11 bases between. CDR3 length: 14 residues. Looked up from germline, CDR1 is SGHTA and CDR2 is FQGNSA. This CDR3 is CASSLVIRGETQYF. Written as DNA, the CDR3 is TGTGCCAGCAGCTTAGTTATACGAGGGGAGACCCAGTACTTC.

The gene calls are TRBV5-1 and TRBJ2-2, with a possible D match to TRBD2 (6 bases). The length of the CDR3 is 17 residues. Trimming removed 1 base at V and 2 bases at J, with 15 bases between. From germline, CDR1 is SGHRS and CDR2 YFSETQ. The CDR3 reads CASSLQGLGLNTGELFF. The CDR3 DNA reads TGCGCCAGCAGCTTGCAGGGTTTAGGACTAAACACCGGGGAGCTGTTTTTT. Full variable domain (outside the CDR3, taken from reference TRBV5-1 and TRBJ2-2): KAGVTQTPRYLIKTRGQQVTLSCSPISGHRSVSWYQQTPGQGLQFLFEYFSETQRNKGNFPGRFSGRQFSNSRSEMNVSTLELGDSALYLCASSLQGLGLNTGELFFGEGSRLTVL.

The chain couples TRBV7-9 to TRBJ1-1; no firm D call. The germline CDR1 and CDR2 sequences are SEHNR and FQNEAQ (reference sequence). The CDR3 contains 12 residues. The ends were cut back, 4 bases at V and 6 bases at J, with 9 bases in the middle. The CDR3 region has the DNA TGTGCCAGCAGCTCCTTCTCGGCTGAAGCTTTCTTT. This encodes CASSSFSAEAFF.

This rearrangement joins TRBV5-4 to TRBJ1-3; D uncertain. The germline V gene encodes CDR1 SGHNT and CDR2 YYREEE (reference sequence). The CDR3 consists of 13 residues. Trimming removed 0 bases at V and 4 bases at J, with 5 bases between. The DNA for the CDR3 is TGTGCCAGCAGCTTGGAGGTCGGAAACACCATATATTTT. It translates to CASSLEVGNTIYF. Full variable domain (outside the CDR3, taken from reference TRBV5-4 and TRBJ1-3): ETGVTQSPTHLIKTRGQQVTLRCSSQSGHNTVSWYQQALGQGPQFIFQYYREEENGRGNFPPRFSGLQFPNYSSELNVNALELDDSALYLCASSLEVGNTIYFGEGSWLTVV.

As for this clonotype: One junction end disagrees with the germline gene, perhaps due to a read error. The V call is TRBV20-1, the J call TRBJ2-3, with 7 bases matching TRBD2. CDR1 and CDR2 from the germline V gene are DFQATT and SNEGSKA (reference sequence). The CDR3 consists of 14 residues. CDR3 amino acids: CSAREAGETDTQYF. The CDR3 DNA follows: TGCAGTGCTCGAGAGGCGGGAGAGACAGATACGCAGTATTTT.

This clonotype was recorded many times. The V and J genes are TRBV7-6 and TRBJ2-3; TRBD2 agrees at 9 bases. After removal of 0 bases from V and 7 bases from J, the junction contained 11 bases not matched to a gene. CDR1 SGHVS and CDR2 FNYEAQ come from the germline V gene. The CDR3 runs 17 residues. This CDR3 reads CASSLARGLAGPNTQYF. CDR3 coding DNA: TGTGCCAGCAGCTTAGCGCGGGGGCTAGCGGGGCCAAATACGCAGTATTTT.

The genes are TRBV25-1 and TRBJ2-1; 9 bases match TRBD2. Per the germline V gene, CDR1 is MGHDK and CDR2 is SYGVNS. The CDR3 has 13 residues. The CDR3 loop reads CADSGSDYNEQFF. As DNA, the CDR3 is TGTGCTGATAGCGGGAGTGATTACAATGAGCAGTTCTTC.

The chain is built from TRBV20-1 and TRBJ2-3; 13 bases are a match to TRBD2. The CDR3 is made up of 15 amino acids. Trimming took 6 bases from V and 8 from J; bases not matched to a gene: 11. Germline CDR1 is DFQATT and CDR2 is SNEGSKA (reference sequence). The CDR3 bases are TGCAGTGCCACCTCCGGACTAGCGGGAGCGGTTACGCAGTATTTT. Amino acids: CSATSGLAGAVTQYF.

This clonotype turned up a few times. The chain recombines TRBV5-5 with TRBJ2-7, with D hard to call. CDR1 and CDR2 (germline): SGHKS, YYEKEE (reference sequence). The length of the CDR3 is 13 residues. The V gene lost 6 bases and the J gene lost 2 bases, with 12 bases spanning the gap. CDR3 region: CASTPRPAYEQYF. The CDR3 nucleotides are TGTGCCAGCACCCCCCGGCCAGCCTACGAGCAGTACTTC.

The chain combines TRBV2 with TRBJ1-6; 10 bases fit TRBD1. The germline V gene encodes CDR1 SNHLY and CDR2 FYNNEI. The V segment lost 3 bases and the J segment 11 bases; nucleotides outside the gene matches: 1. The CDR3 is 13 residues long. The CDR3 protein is CASSEGQGPPLHF. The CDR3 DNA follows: TGTGCCAGCAGTGAGGGACAGGGGCCACCCCTCCACTTT.

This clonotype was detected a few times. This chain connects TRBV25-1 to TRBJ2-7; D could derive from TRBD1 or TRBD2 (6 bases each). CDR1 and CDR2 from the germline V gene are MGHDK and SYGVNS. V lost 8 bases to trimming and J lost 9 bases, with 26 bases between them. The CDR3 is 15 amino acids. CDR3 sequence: CASLLRGQGVYRQYF. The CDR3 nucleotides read TGTGCCAGCCTCCTCCGGGGGCAGGGCGTCTATCGGCAGTACTTC.

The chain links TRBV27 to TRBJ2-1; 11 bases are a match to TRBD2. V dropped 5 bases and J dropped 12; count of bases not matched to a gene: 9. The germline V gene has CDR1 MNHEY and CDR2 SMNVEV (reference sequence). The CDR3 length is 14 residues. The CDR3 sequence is CASSVSGREAAQFF. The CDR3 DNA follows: TGTGCCAGCAGTGTTAGCGGGAGGGAGGCTGCGCAGTTCTTC.

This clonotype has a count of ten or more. The CDR3 nucleotides are TGTGCCAGCAGCGCCGGTGGCAGGGGGCGCCCCGAGCAGTACTTC. Protein sequence: CASSAGGRGRPEQYF. The chain is built from TRBV9 and TRBJ2-7, with TRBD1 identical over 8 bases. V trimming: 3 bases; J trimming: 6 bases; junction bases outside the gene matches: 11. The CDR3 totals 15 residues. CDR1 and CDR2 from the germline V gene are SGDLS and YYNGEE.